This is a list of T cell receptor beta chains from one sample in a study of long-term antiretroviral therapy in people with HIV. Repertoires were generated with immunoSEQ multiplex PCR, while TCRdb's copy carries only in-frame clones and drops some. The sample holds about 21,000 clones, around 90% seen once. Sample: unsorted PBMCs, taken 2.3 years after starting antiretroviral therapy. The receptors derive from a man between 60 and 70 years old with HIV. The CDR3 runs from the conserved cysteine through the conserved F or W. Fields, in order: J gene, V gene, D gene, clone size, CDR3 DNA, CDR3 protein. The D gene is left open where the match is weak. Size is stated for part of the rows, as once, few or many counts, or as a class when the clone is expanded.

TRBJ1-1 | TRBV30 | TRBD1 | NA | TGTGCCTGGAAGCGGTCCGTGGGACAGGGAGGCACTGAAGCTTTCTTT | CAWKRSVGQGGTEAFF
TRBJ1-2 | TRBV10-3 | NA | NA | TGTGCCATCAGTAAACATGACCCCCATTTAGACTCTAACTATGGCTACACCTTC | CAISKHDPHLDSNYGYTF
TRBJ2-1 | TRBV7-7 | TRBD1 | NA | TGTGCTAGCAGCTTAGGACAGGACAATGAGCAGTTCTTC | CASSLGQDNEQFF
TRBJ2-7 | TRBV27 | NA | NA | TGTGCCAGCAGTTTTCAGGGTCCCAGGGGCGAGCAGTACTTC | CASSFQGPRGEQYF
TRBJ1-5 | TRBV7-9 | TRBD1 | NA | TGTGCCAGCAGCTTAGGGGGGACGACAGGGGCGGCCAATCAGCCCCAGCATTTT | CASSLGGTTGAANQPQHF
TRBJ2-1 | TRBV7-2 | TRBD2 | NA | TGTGCCAGCAGCTTAGCGGGGCCCCTAGCGGGAGTTACCTACAATGAGCAGTTCTTC | CASSLAGPLAGVTYNEQFF
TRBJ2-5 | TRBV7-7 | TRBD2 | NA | TGTGCTAGCAGCCCCGAAGGACTAGAGCAAGAGACCCAGTACTTC | CASSPEGLEQETQYF
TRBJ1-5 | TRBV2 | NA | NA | TGTGCCAGCAGTGAAGCTAGGGGATATTATCAGCCCCAGCATTTT | CASSEARGYYQPQHF
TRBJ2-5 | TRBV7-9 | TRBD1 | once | TGTGCCAGGGGGAGCGGTCCGGACAGGGGCCAAGAGACCCAGTACTTC | CARGSGPDRGQETQYF
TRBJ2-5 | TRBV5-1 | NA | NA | TGCGCCAGCAGCTTGGGGGTTGAAGAGACCCAGTACTTC | CASSLGVEETQYF
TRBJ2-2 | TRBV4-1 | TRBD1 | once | TGCGCCAGCAGCCGGGGACAGGGGGCTGCCGGGGAGCTGTTTTTT | CASSRGQGAAGELFF
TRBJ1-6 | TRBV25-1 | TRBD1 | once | TGTGCCAGCAGTGATTTTACCGGGACAGATAATTCACCCCTCCACTTT | CASSDFTGTDNSPLHF
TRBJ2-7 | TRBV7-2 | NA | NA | TGTGCCAGCAGCTTAAGGTGGGAAGGGGGCGAGCAGTACTTC | CASSLRWEGGEQYF
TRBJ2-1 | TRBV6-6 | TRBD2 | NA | TGTGCCAGCAGCCGCCGGGAGGCCTACAATGAGCAGTTCTTC | CASSRREAYNEQFF
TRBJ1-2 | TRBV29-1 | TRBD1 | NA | TGCAGCGTCCACCTCGGGGGACAGGGACCGATCGGTGGCTACACCTTC | CSVHLGGQGPIGGYTF
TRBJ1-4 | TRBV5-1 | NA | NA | TGCGCCAGCAGCCCCTCCATCAGGGCGGGTTCTAATGAAAAACTGTTTTTT | CASSPSIRAGSNEKLFF
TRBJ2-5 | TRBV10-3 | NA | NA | TGTGCCATCAGTGATGGGTACCAAGAGACCCAGTACTTC | CAISDGYQETQYF
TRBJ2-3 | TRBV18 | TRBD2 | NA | TGTGCCAGCTCCCCTCCCGGGGGGGCATTGACAGATACGCAGTATTTT | CASSPPGGALTDTQYF
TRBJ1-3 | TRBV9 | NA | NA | TGTGCCAGCAGCGTGGAGGGAAGCTCTGGAAACACCATATATTTT | CASSVEGSSGNTIYF
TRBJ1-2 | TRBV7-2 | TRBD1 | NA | TGTGCCAGCAGCTCCCCGGACAGGTACTATGGCTACACCTTC | CASSSPDRYYGYTF
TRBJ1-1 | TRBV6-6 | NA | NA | TGTGCCATCGGAGGCGCGGGGGCCACTGAAGCTTTCTTT | CAIGGAGATEAFF
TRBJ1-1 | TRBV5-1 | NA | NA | TGCGCCAGCTCCCTGGAGGTTCACACTGAAGCTTTCTTT | CASSLEVHTEAFF
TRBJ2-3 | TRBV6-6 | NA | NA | TGTGCCAGCAGTCCTGGACTGGGTGTCTTGACAGATACGCAGTATTTT | CASSPGLGVLTDTQYF
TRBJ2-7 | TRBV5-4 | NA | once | TGTGCCAGCAGCTTGCCGGGCCCCTACGAGCAGTACTTC | CASSLPGPYEQYF
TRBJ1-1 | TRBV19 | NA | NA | TGTGCCAGTAGTATTGGCGGGGGAGAGAACACTGAAGCTTTCTTT | CASSIGGGENTEAFF
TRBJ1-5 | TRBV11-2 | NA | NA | TGTGCCAGCAGCTTAGACGGGACACCGTATAGCAATCAGCCCCAGCATTTT | CASSLDGTPYSNQPQHF
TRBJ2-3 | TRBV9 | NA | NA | TGTGCCAGCAGCGAAGAACCCCGGTGGGGGGTGAGCACAGATACGCAGTATTTT | CASSEEPRWGVSTDTQYF
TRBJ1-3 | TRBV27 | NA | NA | TGTGCCAGCAGTTTGTGGGGGGAGGCTGGAAACACCATATATTTT | CASSLWGEAGNTIYF
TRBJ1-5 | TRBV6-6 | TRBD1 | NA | TGTGCCAGCAGAGGGGACAGAGTTATATCCAGTCATGCCCAGCATTTT | CASRGDRVISSHAQHF
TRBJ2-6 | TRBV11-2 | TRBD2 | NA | TGTGCCAGCAGCTTAGCCGCGGGGGGACCTGGGGCCAACGTCCTGACTTTC | CASSLAAGGPGANVLTF
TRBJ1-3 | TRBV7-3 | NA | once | TGTGCCAGCAGCTTAAGTTCCCAAAGTGGCATATATTTT | CASSLSSQSGIYF
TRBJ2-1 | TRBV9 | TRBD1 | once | TGTGCCAGCAGCGTAGGAGCCTTCAGGGGTGGGACAGGGAGCTCCTACAATGAGCAGTTCTTC | CASSVGAFRGGTGSSYNEQFF
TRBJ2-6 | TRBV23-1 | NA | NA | TGCGCCAGCAGTCAATCTTGGATTCAGGCTTACTCTGGGGCCAACGTCCTGACTTTC | CASSQSWIQAYSGANVLTF